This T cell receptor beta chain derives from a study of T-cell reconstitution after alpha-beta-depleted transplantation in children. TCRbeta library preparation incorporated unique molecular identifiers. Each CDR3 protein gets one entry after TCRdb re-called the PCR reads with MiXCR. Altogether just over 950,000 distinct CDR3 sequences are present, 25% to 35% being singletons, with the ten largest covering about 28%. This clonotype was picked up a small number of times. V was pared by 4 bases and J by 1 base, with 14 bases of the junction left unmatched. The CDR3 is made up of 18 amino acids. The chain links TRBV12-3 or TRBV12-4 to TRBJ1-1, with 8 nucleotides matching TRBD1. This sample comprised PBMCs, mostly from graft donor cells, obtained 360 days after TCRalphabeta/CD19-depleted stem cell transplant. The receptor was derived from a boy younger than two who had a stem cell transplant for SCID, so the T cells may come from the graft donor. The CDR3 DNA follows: TGTGCCAGCAGTTCACCAACCCCTCGGACAGGGTCGAACACTGAAGCTTTCTTT. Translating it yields CASSSPTPRTGSNTEAFF.